Listed below are T cell receptor beta chains from one sample, sequenced in a study of blood T cells in healthy people across ages. MiXCR was run by TCRdb on the 5' RACE reads, yielding one entry per CDR3 protein. The sample carries hundreds of thousands of distinct CDR3 sequences, less than 25% recorded once. These sequences were also reported in another study, on T cells of mothers and their children.

The material sequenced was blood. The receptor set was obtained from a boy aged 5-17 years in good health. The CDR3 runs from the conserved cysteine through the conserved F or W. The D gene is left open where the match is weak. Where a row states a size, it is once, few, many or the class of an expanded clone; other rows omit it.

J | size | V | length | D | DNA | CDR3
TRBJ2-7 | - | TRBV18 | 16 | TRBD1 | TGTGCCAGCTCGCACCGTAGGACAGGGGGCTCCTACGAGCAGTACTTC | CASSHRRTGGSYEQYF
TRBJ2-1 | - | TRBV13 | 14 | TRBD2 | TGTGCCAGCAGAGCGGGGGGAGGTTCAGGTGAGCAGTTCTTC | CASRAGGGSGEQFF
TRBJ2-1 | - | TRBV7-9 | 12 | - | TGTGCCAGCAGCTTAGAAGCGGTTGAGCAGTTCTTC | CASSLEAVEQFF
TRBJ1-4 | many | TRBV21-1 | 11 | - | TGTGCCAGCAGCGGTAATGAAAAACTGTTTTTT | CASSGNEKLFF
TRBJ2-3 | few | TRBV28 | 13 | - | TGTGCCGCATTTCGCTCATCGGCAGATACGCAGTATTTT | CAAFRSSADTQYF
TRBJ2-5 | few | TRBV5-5 | 14 | - | TGTGCCAGCAGCTTGGGGGGGGCTGAGGAGACCCAGTGCTTC | CASSLGGAEETQCF
TRBJ2-7 | - | TRBV6-5 | 15 | TRBD1 | TGTGCCAGCAGTGACTACAGGGGCGCCTCCTACGAGCAGTACTTC | CASSDYRGASYEQYF
TRBJ2-1 | - | TRBV4-3 | 17 | TRBD2 | TGCGCCAGCAGCCAAGATGCCACGGGACTAGCCTACAATGAGCAGTTCTTC | CASSQDATGLAYNEQFF
TRBJ2-2 | - | TRBV20-1 | 13 | - | TGCAGTGCAAAAAAGACCGCTGTCGGGGAGCTGGTTTTT | CSAKKTAVGELVF
TRBJ1-2 | - | TRBV28 | 15 | - | TGTGCCAGCAGTTTACCAATTAGGTCCAACTATGGCTACACCTTC | CASSLPIRSNYGYTF
TRBJ1-1 | few | TRBV24-1 | 13 | - | TGTGCCACCAGTGATCCCTCTGGACCTGAAGCTTTCTTT | CATSDPSGPEAFF
TRBJ1-6 | many | TRBV4-2 | 17 | - | TGTGCCAGCAGCCAAGATGGGACCGGCAGTTCGAATTCACCCCTCCACTTT | CASSQDGTGSSNSPLHF
TRBJ1-4 | - | TRBV7-2 | 14 | - | TGTGCCAGCAGCTTACGGCCGAGGAATGAAAGACTGTTTTTT | CASSLRPRNERLFF
TRBJ2-5 | few | TRBV20-1 | 13 | - | TGCAGTGCTAGTTGGGGTCCCCAAGAGACCCAGTACTTC | CSASWGPQETQYF
TRBJ2-1 | few | TRBV7-9 | 15 | TRBD1 | TGTGCCAGCAGCTCCGACAGGGGGCTTCTTAAAGAGCAGTTCTTC | CASSSDRGLLKEQFF
TRBJ2-5 | - | TRBV28 | 15 | TRBD2 | TGTGCCAGCAGTTCCAAGCGGGAACCGAGGGAGACCCAGTACTTC | CASSSKREPRETQYF
TRBJ2-3 | few | TRBV7-9 | 13 | - | TGTGCCAGCAGCGCCCGAATAGCAGATACGCAGTATTTT | CASSARIADTQYF
TRBJ1-4 | few | TRBV28 | 14 | TRBD1 | TGTGCCAGCAGACAGGGGGCAACTAATGAAAAACTGTTTTTT | CASRQGATNEKLFF
TRBJ2-1 | - | TRBV12-3/TRBV12-4 | 14 | - | TGTGCCAGCAGCCGGCTCATAGGGGCCGGGGAGCAGTTCTTC | CASSRLIGAGEQFF
TRBJ2-7 | - | TRBV12-3/TRBV12-4 | 18 | TRBD2 | TGTGCCAGCAGTTCCCGCGGGGGAGCGGGGAGTAGCTCCTACGAGCAGTACTTC | CASSSRGGAGSSSYEQYF
TRBJ2-1 | - | TRBV7-2 | 15 | TRBD2 | TGTGCCAGCAGCTTAATTAGCGGGAGTATGAATGAGCAGTTCTTC | CASSLISGSMNEQFF
TRBJ1-2 | - | TRBV27 | 14 | - | TGTGCCAGCAGTTTAACCCTAAGTGGGAAGGGCTACACCTTC | CASSLTLSGKGYTF
TRBJ2-1 | - | TRBV6-5 | 15 | TRBD1 | TGTGCCAGCAGTTACGACAGGGGGCCCCTCAATGAGCAGTTCTTC | CASSYDRGPLNEQFF